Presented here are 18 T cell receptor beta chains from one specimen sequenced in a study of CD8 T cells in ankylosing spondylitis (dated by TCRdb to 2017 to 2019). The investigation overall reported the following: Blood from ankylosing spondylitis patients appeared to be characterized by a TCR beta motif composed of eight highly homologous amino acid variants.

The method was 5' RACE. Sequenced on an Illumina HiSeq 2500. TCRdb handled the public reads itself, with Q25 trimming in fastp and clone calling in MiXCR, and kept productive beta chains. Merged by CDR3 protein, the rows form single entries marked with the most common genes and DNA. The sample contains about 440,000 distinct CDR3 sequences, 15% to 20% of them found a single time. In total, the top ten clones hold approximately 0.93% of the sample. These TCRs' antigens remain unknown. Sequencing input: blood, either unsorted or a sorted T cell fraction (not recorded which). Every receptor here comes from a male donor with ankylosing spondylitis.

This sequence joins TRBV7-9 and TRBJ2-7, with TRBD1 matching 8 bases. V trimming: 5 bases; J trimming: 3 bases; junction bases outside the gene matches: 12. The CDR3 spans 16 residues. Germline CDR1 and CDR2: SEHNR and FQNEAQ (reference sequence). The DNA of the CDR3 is TGTGCCAGCAGCCCAGGCGGACAGGGTAGTCTCTACGAGCAGTACTTC. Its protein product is CASSPGGQGSLYEQYF.

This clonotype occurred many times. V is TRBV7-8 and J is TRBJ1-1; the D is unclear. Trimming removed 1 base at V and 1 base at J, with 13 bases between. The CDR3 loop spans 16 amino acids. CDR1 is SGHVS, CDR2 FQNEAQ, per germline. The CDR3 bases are TGTGCCAGCAGCTTAGTGGTGGGTTTATCGAACACTGAAGCTTTCTTT. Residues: CASSLVVGLSNTEAFF.

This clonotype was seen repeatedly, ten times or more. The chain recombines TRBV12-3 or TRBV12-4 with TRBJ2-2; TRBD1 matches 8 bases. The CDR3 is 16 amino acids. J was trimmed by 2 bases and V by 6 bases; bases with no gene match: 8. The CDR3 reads CASRETGAINTGELFF. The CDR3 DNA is TGTGCCAGCAGGGAGACAGGGGCCATCAACACCGGGGAGCTGTTTTTT.

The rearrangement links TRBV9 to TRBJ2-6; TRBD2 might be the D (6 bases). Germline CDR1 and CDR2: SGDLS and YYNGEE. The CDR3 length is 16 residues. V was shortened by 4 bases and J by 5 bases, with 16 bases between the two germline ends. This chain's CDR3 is CASSSGGVSRANVLTF. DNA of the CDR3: TGTGCCAGCAGCTCAGGAGGGGTTTCTAGGGCCAACGTCCTGACTTTC.

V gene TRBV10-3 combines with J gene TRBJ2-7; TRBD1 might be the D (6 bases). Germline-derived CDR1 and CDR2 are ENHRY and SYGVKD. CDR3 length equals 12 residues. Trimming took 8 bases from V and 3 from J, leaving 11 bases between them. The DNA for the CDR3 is TGTGCCATCGGCCGGGACAACTACGAGCAGTACTTC. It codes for CAIGRDNYEQYF.

CDR3 protein: CASSPLVGGRGSIYEQFF. In DNA form, the CDR3 reads TGTGCCAGCAGTCCCCTGGTGGGTGGGAGGGGTTCTATCTATGAGCAGTTCTTC. This chain uses TRBV12-3 or TRBV12-4 with TRBJ2-1, with 7 bases matching TRBD2. CDR3 length: 18 amino acids. V shed 5 bases, J shed 8 bases, and the junction held 21 bases outside the gene matches.

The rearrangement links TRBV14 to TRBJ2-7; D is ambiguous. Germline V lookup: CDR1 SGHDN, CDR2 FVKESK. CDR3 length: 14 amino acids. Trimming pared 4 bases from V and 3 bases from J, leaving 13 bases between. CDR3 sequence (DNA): TGTGCCAGCAGCCCGGCCCAGCGCCGCTACGAGCAGTACTTC. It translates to CASSPAQRRYEQYF.

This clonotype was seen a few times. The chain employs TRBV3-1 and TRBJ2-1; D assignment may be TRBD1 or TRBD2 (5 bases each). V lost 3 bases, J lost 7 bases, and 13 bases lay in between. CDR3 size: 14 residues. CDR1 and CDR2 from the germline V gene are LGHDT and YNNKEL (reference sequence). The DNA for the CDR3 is TGTGCCAGCAGCCAGGTTGACGAGGGGAATGAGCAGTTCTTC. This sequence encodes CASSQVDEGNEQFF.

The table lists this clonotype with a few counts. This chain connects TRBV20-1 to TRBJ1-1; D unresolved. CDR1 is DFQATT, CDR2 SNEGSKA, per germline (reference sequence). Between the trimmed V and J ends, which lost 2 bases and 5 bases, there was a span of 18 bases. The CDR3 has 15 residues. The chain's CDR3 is CSARSTGRLGTEAFF. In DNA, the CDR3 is TGCAGTGCTAGATCTACGGGTCGTTTGGGAACTGAAGCTTTCTTT.

The CDR3 DNA is TGCAGTGCAAGGATCGCGTACAATGAGCAGTTCTTC. It translates to CSARIAYNEQFF. J is TRBJ2-1 and V is TRBV20-1; D not resolved. The germline gives CDR1 DFQATT, CDR2 SNEGSKA (reference sequence). The ends were cut back, 6 bases at V and 4 bases at J, with 10 bases in the middle. The CDR3 spans 12 residues.

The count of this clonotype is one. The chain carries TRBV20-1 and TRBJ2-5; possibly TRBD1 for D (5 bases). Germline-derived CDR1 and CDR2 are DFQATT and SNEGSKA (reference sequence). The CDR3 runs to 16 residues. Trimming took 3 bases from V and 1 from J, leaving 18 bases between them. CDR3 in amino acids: CSASQIRGRVQETQYF. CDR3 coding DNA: TGCAGTGCTAGTCAGATTAGGGGCAGGGTCCAAGAGACCCAGTACTTC.

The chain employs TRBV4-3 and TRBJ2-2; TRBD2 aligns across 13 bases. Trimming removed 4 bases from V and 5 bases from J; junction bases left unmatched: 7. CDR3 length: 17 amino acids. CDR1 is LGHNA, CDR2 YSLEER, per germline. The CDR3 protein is CASSRRLAGGGTGELFF. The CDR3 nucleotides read TGCGCCAGCAGCCGCCGACTAGCGGGAGGAGGAACCGGGGAGCTGTTTTTT.

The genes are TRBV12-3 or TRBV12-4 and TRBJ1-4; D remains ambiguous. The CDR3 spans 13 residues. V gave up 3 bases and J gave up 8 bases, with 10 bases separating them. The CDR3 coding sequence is TGTGCCAGCAGTTTGTCCCCGCGCGAAAAACTGTTTTTT. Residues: CASSLSPREKLFF.

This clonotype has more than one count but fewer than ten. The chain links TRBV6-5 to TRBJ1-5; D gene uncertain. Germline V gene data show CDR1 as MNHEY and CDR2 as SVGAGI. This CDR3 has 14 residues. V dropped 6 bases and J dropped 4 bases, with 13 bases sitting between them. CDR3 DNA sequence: TGTGCCAGCAGCTACACGGCAGGAAATCAGCCCCAGCATTTT. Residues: CASSYTAGNQPQHF.

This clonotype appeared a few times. The CDR3 sequence is CASSQGQGLNSPLHF. The DNA for the CDR3 is TGTGCCAGCAGTCAAGGACAGGGGCTAAATTCACCCCTCCACTTT. This chain uses TRBV6-1 with TRBJ1-6, with 9 nucleotides matching TRBD1. Germline V lookup: CDR1 MNHNS, CDR2 SASEGT. Unmatched junction bases numbered 6, after V lost 5 bases and J lost 7 bases. The CDR3 covers 15 residues.

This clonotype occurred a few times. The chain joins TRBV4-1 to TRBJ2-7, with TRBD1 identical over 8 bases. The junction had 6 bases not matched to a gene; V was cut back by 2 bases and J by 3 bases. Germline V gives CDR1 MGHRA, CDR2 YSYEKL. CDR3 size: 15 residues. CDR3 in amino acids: CASSQPGQVIYEQYF. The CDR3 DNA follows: TGCGCCAGCAGCCAACCGGGACAGGTGATCTACGAGCAGTACTTC.

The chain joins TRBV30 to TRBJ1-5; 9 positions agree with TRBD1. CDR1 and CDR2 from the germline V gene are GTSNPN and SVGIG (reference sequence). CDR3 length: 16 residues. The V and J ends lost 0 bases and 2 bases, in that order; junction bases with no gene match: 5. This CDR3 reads CAWSVPRTGGNQPQHF. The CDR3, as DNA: TGTGCCTGGAGTGTACCCCGGACAGGGGGCAATCAGCCCCAGCATTTT.

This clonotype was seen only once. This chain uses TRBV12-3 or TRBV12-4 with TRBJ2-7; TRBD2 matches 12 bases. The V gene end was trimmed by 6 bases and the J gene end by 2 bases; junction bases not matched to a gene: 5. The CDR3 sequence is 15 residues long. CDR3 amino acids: CASRRTSGDAYEQYF. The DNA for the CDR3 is TGTGCCAGCAGGCGGACTAGCGGGGACGCCTACGAGCAGTACTTC.